Listed here are 12 T cell receptor beta chains from one sample, sequenced in a study of metastatic and nonmetastatic thyroid tumors. TCRdb reassembled clones from the PCR reads with MiXCR. Of 20,000 to 25,000 clones listed, more than 10% are singletons. Prior to thyroid surgery, none of the patients had received any treatment. Material for sequencing was blood. The origin of the receptors is a female donor with papillary thyroid cancer or a benign thyroid nodule (not recorded which). Some clones in this sample may be carry-over from other donors' samples.

This clone came up many times. The sample carries other DNA sequences with the same CDR3. The chain employs TRBV30 and TRBJ2-7, with D hard to call. Germline V gene lookup returns CDR1 GTSNPN and CDR2 SVGIG (reference sequence). Trimming pared 0 bases from V and 1 base from J, leaving 4 bases between. This CDR3 contains 12 residues. The CDR3 DNA sequence: TGTGCCTGGAGTGTACTTTCCTACGAGCAGTACTTC. Its translation: CAWSVLSYEQYF.

The sample holds many counts of this clone. This chain uses TRBV20-1 with TRBJ2-7, with TRBD2 matching 7 bases. Per germline, CDR1 DFQATT and CDR2 SNEGSKA (reference sequence). V lost 6 bases, J lost 2 bases, and 10 bases stayed unmatched. There are 14 residues in the CDR3. CDR3 in DNA: TGCAGTGCCGATAGAGCGGGACTTACCTACGAGCAGTACTTC. This sequence encodes CSADRAGLTYEQYF.

This clone was detected many times. The chain joins TRBV28 to TRBJ2-7; D remains unclear. The CDR3 loop spans 13 amino acids. V was shortened by 6 bases and J by 2 bases, with 11 bases between the two germline ends. Germline CDR1 MDHEN, CDR2 SYDVKM. CDR3 in amino acids: CASSLDRAYEQYF. CDR3 nucleotides: TGTGCCAGCAGCCTGGATCGGGCCTACGAGCAGTACTTC.

There are many counts of this clone. This sequence joins TRBV5-1 and TRBJ2-5, with D perhaps TRBD1 (6 bases). Germline V gene lookup returns CDR1 SGHRS and CDR2 YFSETQ. V lost 4 bases to trimming and J lost 5 bases, with 12 bases between them. The CDR3 consists of 13 residues. CDR3 DNA: TGCGCCAGCAGCAGAACAGGGCCCGAGACCCAGTACTTC. It codes for CASSRTGPETQYF.

This clone has at least ten counts. This chain links TRBV6-1 with TRBJ1-5; D not certain. Looked up from germline, CDR1 is MNHNS and CDR2 is SASEGT. This CDR3 contains 14 residues. Trimming left V 5 bases short and J 0 bases short, with 8 bases between. The CDR3 here is CASSTADSNQPQHF. The CDR3 coding sequence is TGTGCCAGCAGTACGGCAGATAGCAATCAGCCCCAGCATTTT.

This clone was seen a few times. The chain carries TRBV27 and TRBJ2-1; D gene ambiguous. The V gene lost 1 base and the J gene lost 1 base, with 14 bases spanning the gap. The CDR3 sequence is 17 residues long. CDR1 is MNHEY, CDR2 SMNVEV, per germline (reference sequence). In DNA form, the CDR3 reads TGTGCCAGCAGTTTATGGGCAGGAGCCTCTTCCTACAATGAGCAGTTCTTC. Its protein product is CASSLWAGASSYNEQFF.

This clone was observed many times. The chain links TRBV6-6 to TRBJ2-3, with D perhaps TRBD2 (5 bases). The germline V and J ends were trimmed by 4 bases and 7 bases, with 21 bases remaining between them. The CDR3 consists of 16 residues. Germline V CDR1 and CDR2: MNHNY, SVGAGI (reference sequence). CDR3 bases: TGTGCCAGCAGTTCCCCCCCCCCGGGAACCGGGAATACGCAGTATTTT. This gives the protein CASSSPPPGTGNTQYF.

A few counts support this clone. Possible read error: a much larger clone is one base away. The chain combines TRBV12-3 or TRBV12-4 with TRBJ2-1; D gene ambiguous. The CDR3 is 11 amino acids. CDR3 protein: CASSSGGEQLF. The CDR3 DNA is TGTGCCAGCAGTTCGGGTGGTGAGCAGCTCTTC.

This clone occurred many times. V and J are TRBV20-1 and TRBJ1-1; D unresolved. This CDR3 region has 14 residues. V was cut by 1 base and J by 1 base, with 10 bases left in between. Germline loops: CDR1 DFQATT, CDR2 SNEGSKA (reference sequence). Written as DNA, the CDR3 is TGCAGTGCTAGAGTAGTGGCCGGGAACACTGAAGCTTTCTTT. Its protein product is CSARVVAGNTEAFF.

V usage is TRBV20-1 and J usage is TRBJ2-7, with D uncertain. Trimming took off 0 bases at V and 2 bases at J, with 8 bases between the two ends. The CDR3 is 13 residues long. Germline CDR1 reads DFQATT; CDR2 reads SNEGSKA (reference sequence). In DNA, the CDR3 is TGCAGTGCTAGAGATATGGATACCTACGAGCAGTACTTC. The encoded protein is CSARDMDTYEQYF.

The rearrangement links TRBV6-2 or TRBV6-3 to TRBJ1-1; D not resolved. This CDR3 contains 14 residues. V was pared by 6 bases and J by 1 base, with 12 bases between. Germline loops: CDR1 MNHEY, CDR2 SVGEGT. CDR3: CASSPPVWNTEAFF. Here the CDR3 DNA reads TGTGCCAGCAGCCCTCCGGTTTGGAACACTGAAGCTTTCTTT.

This clone was detected a few times. The chain has TRBV2 and TRBJ2-7, with 8 bases identical to TRBD2. The V gene's germline CDR1 is SNHLY and CDR2 FYNNEI. With V trimmed by 3 bases and J by 6 bases, 7 bases remained unmatched. The CDR3 has 14 amino acids. The CDR3 nucleotides read TGTGCCAGCAGTGATACCGGGAGGGAGTCCGAGCAGTACTTC. Translating it yields CASSDTGRESEQYF.